The TCR beta chain described here comes from a study of cytomegalovirus exposure and HLA in healthy donors (dated by TCRdb to the late 2010s). Context from the whole study: An earlier analysis of roughly 500 of the donors reported roughly 300 Gb of sequence data and about 120 million unique TCR beta sequences obtained from roughly 170 million T cells. About 280 gigabases of sequencing data and around 90 million unique TCR sequences made up an early release that covered approximately 700 HLA-typed donors. Of the roughly 410 genotyped donors, roughly 76% were placed in the genetic ancestry cluster associated with self-reported Caucasian donors. The study was designed to test whether signatures of past pathogen exposure could be identified by cataloging public T cell receptors. The study used immunosequencing to profile the T cell repertoires of hundreds of subjects and linked those repertoires to cytomegalovirus serostatus. Besides the first cohort of approximately 710 subjects, a separate validation cohort made up of some 110 different subjects was used. High-throughput TCR immunosequencing, statistical association of individual TCRs with disease status, and machine learning were combined to predict cytomegalovirus infection status. A later analysis re-examined previously published TCR beta repertoires from several hundred donors and added high-resolution HLA genotyping to investigate patterns of TCR occurrence. In the later analysis, no new phenotypic data were used to find candidate immune exposures; instead, reliance was placed on TCR beta sequences and their occurrence across donors. An earlier analysis of around 580 of the donors used high-throughput TCR beta sequencing to judge whether each TCR beta V gene segment behaved as functional or pseudogenic. Donor age, sex, ethnicity and CMV serostatus were compiled alongside the repertoire data. Genome-wide SNP genotypes for about 65% of the 666 donors were used in a later genetic analysis, which treated that subset as a discovery cohort. Every discovery cohort repertoire had been produced on one sequencing platform. HLA typing included class I and class II loci at four-digit resolution. Typing coverage differed by locus: A, B, C, DRB1 and DQB1 were typed in roughly 620-630 donors, DQA1 in 500 to 550, DPA1 in some 570, and DPB1 in around 490. Five DR-DQ haplotypes were handled as single units for association and clustering because linkage in the cohort was strong. Among about 360 genotyped donors of the cohort, an average of 235,054 unique TCR beta nucleotide sequences were sequenced per donor, around 20% of them non-productive. Overall study outcomes, separate from this receptor: The presence/absence analyses assumed that sequencing depth was roughly uniform across donors, and that assumption may not be true. A later analysis found that TCR association rates varied across HLA loci, with DRB1 alleles showing the most associated TCRs and HLA-C alleles the fewest. Because counts were too low, under 20 rarely observed V segments, including chromosome 9 orphons, were left out of the earlier analysis of 500 to 650 of the donors. A later analysis reported that several top co-occurrence clusters appeared linked to parvovirus B19, influenza, CMV and Epstein-Barr virus. Correlated functional status among segregating V segments might be attributable to linkage disequilibrium, but an unknown experimental factor could not be ruled out. A group of highly shared sequence variants was considered likely to be a technical artifact of the sequencing pipeline. Some IMGT-functional V segments, including TRBV6-2 and TRBV6-3, could not be distinguished by the 87-base-pair reads and were therefore excluded. In a later analysis, HLA-associated TCR beta chains were found to be more clonally expanded and to have lower generation probabilities than equally common non-associated chains. Because HLA typing was missing for some donors at each locus, association tests included only the typed subset. Only TCR beta chains were sequenced in this cohort, and the absence of alpha or paired-chain data limited detectable features. In an earlier analysis of around 500 of the donors, most TCR beta V segments appeared in productive rearrangements about 87% or about 30% of the time, broadly matching IMGT annotations. Across donors, most TCR sequences were observed very rarely, whereas some public TCRs were present in many individuals. In both the original and validation cohorts, the classifier was reported to diagnose cytomegalovirus status with high specificity and sensitivity. In a later genetic analysis, a missense DCLRE1C variant was associated with V-gene and J-gene trimming of TCR beta chains, and the association was replicated in an independent cohort. Compared with the approximately 710-donor mean, donors in an Asian-associated ancestry cluster had fewer N-insertions in productive TCRs, according to a later genetic analysis. The authors suggested that the approach could potentially be extended to other disease states and immunological phenotypes. In a later analysis, around 15,000 TCR beta sequences were associated with specific HLA alleles at a false discovery rate of 0.05. A further reported finding was that TCR beta sequences accurately predicted the HLA-A and HLA-B alleles for most subjects in the first cohort. CMV serostatus was the only immune exposure information available for the cohort. The study gave a list of 150 to 200 TCR beta chains associated with cytomegalovirus. A few of the identified cytomegalovirus-associated TCR beta chains were confirmed in vitro to be specific for cytomegalovirus antigens. When HLA alleles, especially DR and DQ, strongly co-occurred, TCR associations were difficult to assign to individual alleles. A later analysis found that most CMV-associated TCR beta chains appeared HLA-restricted, with HLA associations seemingly driven largely by CMV exposure.

The cohort comprised fewer than 700 healthy bone marrow donors. Cohort members were all nominally healthy when sampled, although unrecorded immune exposures were likely present. The donor was CMV seropositive and belonged to the group of 250 to 300 seropositive cohort members. Each donor provided a peripheral blood sample, and peripheral blood mononuclear cells were used for TCR beta sequencing. Genomic DNA extraction from the blood cell samples was performed with the Qiagen DNeasy Blood Extraction Kit. The germline V gene encodes CDR1 SNHLY and CDR2 FYNNEI. Spanning cysteine to phenylalanine, the CDR3 consists of 15 amino acids. The retained sequence is limited to the CDR3, 45 bases, with the frame set at the first base. Trimming accounts for 5 bases at V and 3 bases at J, while the number of junction bases matched to no gene is 8. This clone came up a few times. Its antigen target is currently unknown. The sample holds no much larger clone one base away, and base qualities are not on file.

Library construction relied on the immunoSEQ multiplex PCR assay. For the multiplex PCR, a mixture combining 60 forward primers for TCR Vbeta segments and 13 reverse primers for TCR Jbeta segments was used. Amplification of the CDR3 region of rearranged TCR beta genes was performed with a multiplex PCR assay on genomic DNA. The Illumina HiSeq System was used to sequence the amplified TCR beta libraries as 87-base-pair reads. The authors' analysis ran thus. A later analysis counted around 72 million unique TCR beta chains across the 666 repertoires, and 10 million to 12 million of these chains were shared by at least two donors. Raw reads were error-corrected and collapsed into unique sequences by a nearest-neighbor algorithm in which closely related sequences were merged to remove PCR and sequencing errors. V, D and J gene segments were assigned by aligning CDR3 sequences to IMGT reference sequences. Each retained sequence needed at least a six-nucleotide match to both a V gene segment and a J gene segment. A rearrangement was called productive if the CDR3 had no stop codons and remained in frame with V and J, and every other rearrangement was called non-productive. Following IMGT convention, CDR3 was defined as the stretch from the second conserved V-encoded cysteine to the conserved J-encoded phenylalanine. The earlier analysis of about 640 of the donors excluded any sequence lacking an unambiguous match to a single V gene segment. An earlier analysis of fewer than 650 of the donors classified V segments as functional when productive rearrangements were above 56.7% and as segregating when the standard deviation between donors was above 5%. A statistical classification framework was developed to diagnose cytomegalovirus status using the catalog of TCR beta chain sequences. V and J gene assignment, in a later analysis, came from comparing TCR nucleotide sequences with IMGT/GENE-DB human TR gene sequences. A later analysis assigned CDR3 sequences and most-parsimonious VDJ recombination scenarios with the TCRdist pipeline. In a later analysis, each TCR beta chain was defined by its CDR3 amino acid sequence together with its V-gene family, and reads without a unique V-gene family were excluded. As a way to deal with suspected cross-contamination and a sequencing artifact, a later analysis dropped 450 to 700 nucleotide sequences that were highly shared and had low generation probability. A later analysis calculated a clonal expansion index for each public chain from normalized within-repertoire ranks of inferred template counts. In a later analysis, generation probabilities were computed with a VDJ recombination model fitted to out-of-frame rearrangements, and the resulting probabilities were checked against IGoR. A later analysis scored TCR-TCR, TCR-HLA and TCR-CMV co-occurrence with hypergeometric tests, applying a repertoire-size bias correction to TCR pairs. To estimate false discovery rates, a later analysis permuted the HLA or CMV assignments 20 times. In a later analysis, co-occurring TCRs were grouped with DBSCAN, and TCRdist sequence similarity was added when clustering was performed within HLA-allele-positive subsets. For co-occurrence clustering, repertoires with fewer than 30,000 or more than 120,000 public chains were excluded, along with 5 or 6 repertoires with anomalous nucleotide sharing. TCRdb holds this immuneACCESS table with in-frame rearrangements only. Some clones are missing; in checked studies, unresolved V genes explain under half, and the rest has no known cause. V and J calls and clone size follow that table, whereas D and trimming were derived from the DNA. The sample contains some 150,000 clones, roughly 80% of them found a single time. The top ten clonotypes cover 9.5% to 10% of the sample.

This TCR derives from a young man in good health and CMV-seropositive. Recombination joined TRBV2 with TRBJ2-3; TRBD1 matches 7 bases in the middle. The specimen sequenced was PBMCs. Here is the DNA: TGTGCCAGCAGTTTAGACAGGGTAGGGACAGATACGCAGTATTTT. Its protein is CASSLDRVGTDTQYF.